This TCR beta chain appears in the sequencing data of a study of blood T cell repertoires in COVID-19. The overall study: PBMCs, B-cell-depleted T cells, or T cells were the source of the cDNA or gDNA that made up the material.

Per the original methods: Amplification from reference gene primers served as the basis for estimated nucleated cell counts. The repertoire was sequenced with immunoSEQ multiplex PCR; TCRdb's copy has only in-frame clones and lacks some. The V and J calls and clone size come from that table; D and trimming were worked out from the DNA. The table shows some 270,000 clones, with around 90% occurring only once. CDR3 length: 16 residues. CDR1 is MNHEY and CDR2 is SVGAGI in the germline V gene. The V gene lost 4 bases and the J gene lost 8 bases, with 20 bases spanning the gap. The study assigned cohorts using participant-reported clinical history.

The sequence was obtained from a man aged 35-49 years who had been exposed to COVID-19. The chain combines TRBV6-5 with TRBJ2-2, with TRBD1 as a possible D gene (8 bases). The sample was PBMCs or T cells enriched from blood (not recorded which). Here the CDR3 DNA reads TGTGCCAGCAGTTTAACATGGACAGGGACTACGGGGGAGCTGTTTTTT. Amino acid sequence: CASSLTWTGTTGELFF.